The clone carrying this T cell receptor beta chain was counted ten times or more. Antigen unknown. This CDR3 is 10 amino acids long. Germline lookup yields CDR1 LNHDA and CDR2 SQIVND (reference sequence). V was trimmed by 7 bases and J by 11 bases, leaving 11 bases between them. The data derive from a study of early T cells in non-severe SARS-CoV-2 infection. Overall study: The study sequenced bulk RNA from unsorted whole blood, with chains unpaired. General study points: Anti-spike CD8 responses were favored by VDJdb matching, which missed private and CD4 specificities.

Individual cDNA molecules carried attached unique molecular identifiers. TCRdb re-derived calls from the 5' RACE reads in MiXCR, one entry per CDR3 protein. The sample lists about 98,000 distinct CDR3 sequences; roughly 9.6% were seen once. Material for sequencing was whole blood. This TCR derives from an adult who was a healthcare worker with PCR-confirmed SARS-CoV-2 infection or an uninfected control (not recorded which). The chain uses TRBV19 and TRBJ1-1; D is undetermined. CDR3: CASIGQTAFF. The CDR3, as DNA: TGTGCCAGTATTGGGCAGACCGCTTTCTTT.